A selection of T cell receptor beta chains follows, all from one sample in a study of cytomegalovirus exposure and HLA in healthy donors. Data came from immunoSEQ multiplex PCR; TCRdb stores just in-frame clones and leaves some out. The table lists approximately 97,000 clones, approximately 77% of them singletons. The source material was PBMCs. These receptors came from a male donor in good health and CMV-seropositive. CDR3s include the opening cysteine and the closing phenylalanine or tryptophan. The order of the fields is J gene, D gene, CDR3 length, clone size, V gene, CDR3 DNA, CDR3 protein. D genes are given only for firm matches. Rows give clone size only sometimes, using once, few, many, or a class for an expanded clone.

j_call: TRBJ2-6
d_call: TRBD2
cdr3_length: 16
clone_size: NA
v_call: TRBV4-1
cdr3_nt: TGCGCCAGCAGCCCTCCGGGGGGGGCAGGGGCCAACGTCCTGACTTTC
cdr3_aa: CASSPPGGAGANVLTF

j_call: TRBJ2-1
d_call: TRBD2
cdr3_length: 15
clone_size: NA
v_call: TRBV19
cdr3_nt: TGTGCCAGCAAACCCCTAGCGGGAGGGTACAATGAGCAGTTCTTC
cdr3_aa: CASKPLAGGYNEQFF

j_call: TRBJ2-1
d_call: TRBD2
cdr3_length: 15
clone_size: few
v_call: TRBV13
cdr3_nt: TGTGCCAGCAGCCCAAGGACTAGCGGGACAGGAGAGCAGTTCTTC
cdr3_aa: CASSPRTSGTGEQFF

j_call: TRBJ1-5
d_call: NA
cdr3_length: 15
clone_size: NA
v_call: TRBV7-9
cdr3_nt: TGTGCCAGCAGCTCGTGGGGGCAGTTCAATCAGCCCCAGCATTTT
cdr3_aa: CASSSWGQFNQPQHF

j_call: TRBJ2-1
d_call: TRBD2
cdr3_length: 16
clone_size: once
v_call: TRBV7-2
cdr3_nt: TGTGCCAGCAGCACCGGGACTAGCGGCCCCTACAATGAGCAGTTCTTC
cdr3_aa: CASSTGTSGPYNEQFF

j_call: TRBJ2-3
d_call: TRBD2
cdr3_length: 15
clone_size: once
v_call: TRBV2
cdr3_nt: TGTGCCAGCACCCCGGAGGGCGGGAGTACAGATACGCAGTATTTT
cdr3_aa: CASTPEGGSTDTQYF

j_call: TRBJ2-5
d_call: TRBD1
cdr3_length: 13
clone_size: once
v_call: TRBV5-1
cdr3_nt: TGCGCCAGCAGAGAGGGGGCGCGAGAGACCCAGTACTTC
cdr3_aa: CASREGARETQYF

j_call: TRBJ2-5
d_call: NA
cdr3_length: 15
clone_size: NA
v_call: TRBV11-2
cdr3_nt: TGTGCCAGCAGCTTGGCTAGCGGAGGGGGAGGGACCCAGTACTTC
cdr3_aa: CASSLASGGGGTQYF

j_call: TRBJ2-5
d_call: TRBD2
cdr3_length: 15
clone_size: NA
v_call: TRBV9
cdr3_nt: TGTGCCAGCAGCGGCCGACTAGCGGGAGGAGAGACCCAGTACTTC
cdr3_aa: CASSGRLAGGETQYF

j_call: TRBJ2-5
d_call: TRBD1
cdr3_length: 16
clone_size: NA
v_call: TRBV5-7
cdr3_nt: TGTGCCAGCAGCACCCAACAGGGGGCGGGTAGGGCGACCCAGTACTTC
cdr3_aa: CASSTQQGAGRATQYF

j_call: TRBJ2-5
d_call: TRBD2
cdr3_length: 15
clone_size: NA
v_call: TRBV7-2
cdr3_nt: TGTGCCAGCAGCTTAGTAGGGACTAGCGGGGAGACCCAGTACTTC
cdr3_aa: CASSLVGTSGETQYF

j_call: TRBJ1-3
d_call: NA
cdr3_length: 14
clone_size: few
v_call: TRBV19
cdr3_nt: TGTGCCAGTAGTACGCCGGGACTTGGAAACACCATATATTTT
cdr3_aa: CASSTPGLGNTIYF

j_call: TRBJ1-3
d_call: NA
cdr3_length: 15
clone_size: NA
v_call: TRBV28
cdr3_nt: TGTGCCAGCAGTTCGGCAGGACTCTCTGGAAACACCATATATTTT
cdr3_aa: CASSSAGLSGNTIYF

j_call: TRBJ2-7
d_call: TRBD2
cdr3_length: 14
clone_size: NA
v_call: TRBV11-2
cdr3_nt: TGTGCCAGCAGCTCGGGACTAGTTCTCGACGAGCAGTACTTC
cdr3_aa: CASSSGLVLDEQYF

j_call: TRBJ1-4
d_call: NA
cdr3_length: 14
clone_size: few
v_call: TRBV4-2
cdr3_nt: TGTGCCAGCAGCCAACGAGGAGTGAATGAAAAACTGTTTTTT
cdr3_aa: CASSQRGVNEKLFF

j_call: TRBJ2-1
d_call: TRBD2
cdr3_length: 15
clone_size: NA
v_call: TRBV10-3
cdr3_nt: TGTGCCATCAGATCCGGACTAGCGGGGAGGGATGAGCAGTTCTTC
cdr3_aa: CAIRSGLAGRDEQFF

j_call: TRBJ2-3
d_call: NA
cdr3_length: 17
clone_size: NA
v_call: TRBV4-3
cdr3_nt: TGCGCCAGCAGCCAAGATTGGTACTCTTCTAGCACAGATACGCAGTATTTT
cdr3_aa: CASSQDWYSSSTDTQYF

j_call: TRBJ2-7
d_call: NA
cdr3_length: 16
clone_size: few
v_call: TRBV5-1
cdr3_nt: TGCGCCAGCAGCCTTGGCTCGGACAGAAGAACCTACGAGCAGTACTTC
cdr3_aa: CASSLGSDRRTYEQYF

j_call: TRBJ2-7
d_call: NA
cdr3_length: 12
clone_size: NA
v_call: TRBV6-6
cdr3_nt: TGTGCCAGCAGTTCCCAGGCCTACGAGCAGTACTTC
cdr3_aa: CASSSQAYEQYF

j_call: TRBJ2-5
d_call: NA
cdr3_length: 15
clone_size: NA
v_call: TRBV5-1
cdr3_nt: TGCGCCAGCAGCTTGGAAGGTCAGGCCCAAGAGACCCAGCACTTC
cdr3_aa: CASSLEGQAQETQHF

j_call: TRBJ2-7
d_call: NA
cdr3_length: 13
clone_size: NA
v_call: TRBV13
cdr3_nt: TGTGCCAGCAGCCCACCCGCCGGAGGGAGGCAGTACTTC
cdr3_aa: CASSPPAGGRQYF

j_call: TRBJ2-2
d_call: NA
cdr3_length: 16
clone_size: NA
v_call: TRBV7-3
cdr3_nt: TGTGCCAGCAGCTCCTTAGCGGGACAGCTGACCGGGGAGCTGTTTTTT
cdr3_aa: CASSSLAGQLTGELFF

j_call: TRBJ2-3
d_call: NA
cdr3_length: 16
clone_size: NA
v_call: TRBV4-1
cdr3_nt: TGCGCCAGCAGCCGGGGGGGCGGGCCCTGGGAAGATACGCAGTATTTT
cdr3_aa: CASSRGGGPWEDTQYF

j_call: TRBJ1-2
d_call: NA
cdr3_length: 14
clone_size: NA
v_call: TRBV5-6
cdr3_nt: TGTGCCAGCAGCTTGGTGGTACAGAACTATGGCTACACCTTC
cdr3_aa: CASSLVVQNYGYTF

j_call: TRBJ2-3
d_call: NA
cdr3_length: 14
clone_size: NA
v_call: TRBV11-1
cdr3_nt: TGTGCCAGCAGCTTAGCTGTAGTGACAGATACGCAGTATTTT
cdr3_aa: CASSLAVVTDTQYF

j_call: TRBJ2-1
d_call: TRBD2
cdr3_length: 13
clone_size: NA
v_call: TRBV16
cdr3_nt: TGTGCCAGCAGCCAAAGACTAGCGGGTGAGCAGTTCTTC
cdr3_aa: CASSQRLAGEQFF

j_call: TRBJ1-2
d_call: TRBD1
cdr3_length: 15
clone_size: NA
v_call: TRBV19
cdr3_nt: TGTGCCAGTAGCACCATTGGGACAGGGGACGTTGGCTACACCTTC
cdr3_aa: CASSTIGTGDVGYTF

j_call: TRBJ2-3
d_call: NA
cdr3_length: 13
clone_size: NA
v_call: TRBV4-1
cdr3_nt: TGCGCCAGCAGCCAAGTATCAGGAGATACGCAGTATTTT
cdr3_aa: CASSQVSGDTQYF

j_call: TRBJ2-1
d_call: TRBD2
cdr3_length: 13
clone_size: NA
v_call: TRBV29-1
cdr3_nt: TGCAGCGTGACCGAGCGGGGCCCCAATGAGCAGTTCTTC
cdr3_aa: CSVTERGPNEQFF

j_call: TRBJ2-1
d_call: TRBD2
cdr3_length: 14
clone_size: NA
v_call: TRBV29-1
cdr3_nt: TGCAGCGTTGTGGCTGCGGGAGCGCCGGATGAGCAGTTCTTC
cdr3_aa: CSVVAAGAPDEQFF

j_call: TRBJ2-7
d_call: TRBD1
cdr3_length: 14
clone_size: NA
v_call: TRBV23-1
cdr3_nt: TGCGCCAGCAGTCAGGGACAGGGTGAAGACGAGCAGTACTTC
cdr3_aa: CASSQGQGEDEQYF

j_call: TRBJ1-1
d_call: TRBD1
cdr3_length: 14
clone_size: NA
v_call: TRBV5-1
cdr3_nt: TGCGCCAGCAGCTTCCAGACAGGGGGGAATGAAGCTTTCTTT
cdr3_aa: CASSFQTGGNEAFF

j_call: TRBJ1-4
d_call: NA
cdr3_length: 14
clone_size: once
v_call: TRBV18
cdr3_nt: TGTGCCAGCTCACCGACCGACAGGACTGAAAAACTGTTTTTT
cdr3_aa: CASSPTDRTEKLFF

j_call: TRBJ2-2
d_call: NA
cdr3_length: 14
clone_size: few
v_call: TRBV5-4
cdr3_nt: TGTGCCAGCACCGGTGGGAGTAGGTCCGGGGAGCTGTTTTTT
cdr3_aa: CASTGGSRSGELFF

j_call: TRBJ2-6
d_call: NA
cdr3_length: 14
clone_size: NA
v_call: TRBV6-1
cdr3_nt: TGTGCCAGCAGTGGTCTCTCTGGGGCCAACGTCCTGACTTTC
cdr3_aa: CASSGLSGANVLTF

j_call: TRBJ1-5
d_call: NA
cdr3_length: 12
clone_size: few
v_call: TRBV5-6
cdr3_nt: TGTGCCAGCAGCAGGACAGATCAGCCCCAGCATTTT
cdr3_aa: CASSRTDQPQHF

j_call: TRBJ1-3
d_call: TRBD1
cdr3_length: 18
clone_size: NA
v_call: TRBV6-1
cdr3_nt: TGTGCCAGCAGTGTACGCACCGTACAGGGGGCTTCTGGAAACACCATATATTTT
cdr3_aa: CASSVRTVQGASGNTIYF

j_call: TRBJ1-1
d_call: NA
cdr3_length: 14
clone_size: few
v_call: TRBV7-2
cdr3_nt: TGTGCCAGCAGCTTAGCGATAACTAACACTGAAGCTTTCTTT
cdr3_aa: CASSLAITNTEAFF